The 15 T cell receptor beta chains in this list originate from one sample, sequenced in a study of cytotoxic CD8 clonotypes in ibrutinib-treated CLL. The data were produced by immunoSEQ multiplex PCR, yet TCRdb's version contains in-frame clones alone and is incomplete. The repertoire holds some 85,000 clones, with around 77% as singletons. Specimen: PBMCs, collected after 24 months of ibrutinib treatment. These receptors were taken from a human donor with chronic lymphocytic leukemia.

The rearrangement joins TRBV4-2 to TRBJ1-1, with D possibly being TRBD1 (6 bases). V gave up 5 bases and J gave up 1 base, with 11 bases separating them. The CDR3 spans 14 residues. Germline CDR1 is LGHNA and CDR2 is YNFKEQ. CDR3 amino acids: CASSLTGQNTEAFF. For the CDR3, the DNA is TGTGCCAGCAGCTTAACAGGGCAGAACACTGAAGCTTTCTTT.

The V and J genes are TRBV27 and TRBJ1-2; D is unresolved. Per germline, CDR1 MNHEY and CDR2 SMNVEV (reference sequence). Trimming cost V 4 bases and J 0 bases, with 18 bases left between them. The CDR3 is made up of 17 amino acids. The CDR3: CASSSRWQLLTNYGYTF. CDR3 DNA sequence: TGTGCCAGCAGTTCTCGATGGCAGTTATTAACTAACTATGGCTACACCTTC.

The rearrangement joins TRBV4-1 to TRBJ2-4; D call uncertain. Germline CDR1 reads MGHRA; CDR2 reads YSYEKL. Trimming left V 2 bases short and J 3 bases short, with 11 bases between. This CDR3 comprises 15 residues. This chain's CDR3 is CASSQRRTDKNIQYF. The CDR3 DNA follows: TGCGCCAGCAGCCAAAGACGGACGGACAAAAACATTCAGTACTTC.

The chain carries TRBV9 and TRBJ2-5; 9 bases map to TRBD2. Per the germline V gene, CDR1 is SGDLS and CDR2 is YYNGEE. CDR3 length: 16 residues. The V gene end was trimmed by 4 bases and the J gene end by 6 bases; junction bases not matched to a gene: 13. The DNA for the CDR3 is TGTGCCAGCAGCCCCGGTGTAGCGGGAGTTGGGAAGACCCAGTACTTC. The encoded protein is CASSPGVAGVGKTQYF.

The rearrangement links TRBV5-6 to TRBJ1-6; the D is unclear. Germline V CDR1 and CDR2: SGHDT, YYEEEE. This CDR3 contains 14 residues. The V gene lost 1 base and the J gene lost 10 bases, with 12 bases spanning the gap. Here the CDR3 DNA reads TGTGCCAGCAGCTTGCTTGACACCGTATCACCCCTCCACTTT. This sequence encodes CASSLLDTVSPLHF.

The CDR3 nucleotides are TGTGCCAGCAGTAATGACCTTTATAGCAATCAGCCCCAGCATTTT. Translated: CASSNDLYSNQPQHF. This chain uses TRBV6-1 with TRBJ1-5; D gene ambiguous. The CDR3 has 15 residues. V dropped 5 bases and J dropped 0 bases, with 11 bases sitting between them. Germline CDR1 is MNHNS and CDR2 is SASEGT.

The J gene is TRBJ2-7, the V gene TRBV18; 10 bases match TRBD1. The CDR3 is 16 residues long. The V gene end was trimmed by 5 bases and the J gene end by 5 bases; junction bases not matched to a gene: 12. CDR1 KGHSH and CDR2 LQKENI come from the germline V gene. CDR3 sequence: CASSAIPGQGSHEQYF. The CDR3 coding sequence is TGTGCCAGCTCAGCTATTCCGGGACAGGGGTCCCACGAGCAGTACTTC. The complete variable domain, with remaining parts taken from reference TRBV18 and TRBJ2-7, reads NAGVMQNPRHLVRRRGQEARLRCSPMKGHSHVYWYRQLPEEGLKFMVYLQKENIIDESGMPKERFSAEFPKEGPSILRIQQVVRGDSAAYFCASSAIPGQGSHEQYFGPGTRLTVT.

The chain carries TRBV9 and TRBJ2-7; TRBD1 matches at 9 bases. V lost 4 bases to trimming and J lost 0 bases; unmatched junction nucleotides: 11. This CDR3 comprises 17 residues. Germline CDR1 SGDLS, CDR2 YYNGEE. The CDR3 DNA is TGTGCCAGCAGCTTAAGACAGGGGGGGCCTCTCTCCTACGAGCAGTACTTC. This encodes CASSLRQGGPLSYEQYF.

This clone was observed a handful of times. V usage is TRBV9 and J usage is TRBJ2-1; TRBD2 agrees at 12 bases. Germline CDR1 SGDLS, CDR2 YYNGEE. This CDR3 is built from 14 residues. Trimming took 3 bases from V and 8 from J; bases not matched to a gene: 3. DNA for the CDR3: TGTGCCAGCAGCGCTAGCGGGAGGGAGGATGAGCAGTTCTTC. This gives the protein CASSASGREDEQFF. Looking up the rest from reference TRBV9 and TRBJ2-1 gives the full variable domain: DSGVTQTPKHLITATGQRVTLRCSPRSGDLSVYWYQQSLDQGLQFLIQYYNGEERAKGNILERFSAQQFPDLHSELNLSSLELGDSALYFCASSASGREDEQFFGPGTRLTVL.

CDR3 sequence (DNA): TGTGCCAGCAGTGAAGGAGTTTGGGGAGCTAATGAAAAACTGTTTTTT. Residues: CASSEGVWGANEKLFF. This sequence joins TRBV6-1 and TRBJ1-4; no clear D. Trimming took 1 base from V and 3 from J, leaving 12 bases between them. The CDR3 spans 16 residues. Germline CDR1 and CDR2: MNHNS and SASEGT.

J is TRBJ2-7 and V is TRBV13, with D unclear. Per germline, CDR1 PRHDT and CDR2 FYEKMQ (reference sequence). The length of the CDR3 is 12 residues. The ends were cut back, 2 bases at V and 2 bases at J, with 4 bases in the middle. The CDR3 protein is CASSLRAYEQYF. CDR3 sequence (DNA): TGTGCCAGCAGCTTACGGGCCTACGAGCAGTACTTC.

This chain connects TRBV30 to TRBJ2-7; D ambiguous. The CDR3 has 13 amino acids. The ends were cut back, 5 bases at V and 6 bases at J, with 17 bases in the middle. In germline, CDR1 is GTSNPN, CDR2 SVGIG (reference sequence). For the CDR3, the DNA is TGTGCCTGGGATCCGAGGAGCCCCGCCGAGCAGTACTTC. Translation gives CAWDPRSPAEQYF.

The chain employs TRBV27 and TRBJ2-1; 14 positions match TRBD2. This CDR3 region has 14 residues. Germline lookup yields CDR1 MNHEY and CDR2 SMNVEV (reference sequence). Trimming cost V 6 bases and J 12 bases; bases outside gene matches: 7. The CDR3 sequence is CASRGTSGRSGQFF. The DNA for the CDR3 is TGTGCCAGCAGGGGGACTAGCGGGAGATCAGGGCAGTTCTTC.

This clone was found a few times. The genes are TRBV27 and TRBJ2-3, with D tentatively TRBD1 or TRBD2 (5 bases each). Germline CDR1 is MNHEY and CDR2 is SMNVEV (reference sequence). Trimming removed 11 bases at V and 1 base at J, with 10 bases between. This CDR3 region has 12 residues. The DNA for the CDR3 is TGTGCCGCCCGGGACCGCACAGATACGCAGTATTTT. It translates to CAARDRTDTQYF.

The chain links TRBV9 to TRBJ1-6, with 7 bases lining up with TRBD1. The ends lost 0 bases at V and 9 bases at J; junction bases unmatched: 6. Per germline, CDR1 SGDLS and CDR2 YYNGEE. The CDR3 is 15 residues long. For the CDR3, the DNA is TGTGCCAGCAGCGTAGACGCAGGGGGGAGTTCACCCCTCCACTTT. Amino acids: CASSVDAGGSSPLHF.